The 27 T cell receptor beta chains in this list originate from one sample, sequenced in a study of T cell changes during pregnancy in multiple sclerosis. Only in-frame clones appear in the TCRdb table, and some are missing; sequencing was by immunoSEQ multiplex PCR. The sample yields about 59,000 clones, about 94% seen once. This sample comprised CD8+ T cells from peripheral blood mononuclear cells, obtained in the third trimester of pregnancy. The source of these receptors is a female donor with multiple sclerosis, enrolled in a pregnancy study.

The chain couples TRBV27 to TRBJ1-2, with 8 bases matching TRBD1. The CDR3 is made up of 15 amino acids. CDR1 and CDR2 (germline): MNHEY, SMNVEV (reference sequence). V gave up 2 bases and J gave up 6 bases; unmatched junction bases: 8. This chain's CDR3 is CASSLVAGGVNGYTF. CDR3 DNA sequence: TGTGCCAGCAGTTTAGTGGCAGGGGGCGTTAATGGCTACACCTTC.

The rearrangement links TRBV6-6 to TRBJ1-2, with D possibly TRBD1 on 5 matching bases. The V and J ends lost 7 bases and 6 bases respectively, with 9 bases between them. CDR3 length equals 11 residues. Germline CDR1 reads MNHNY; CDR2 reads SVGAGI (reference sequence). CDR3 nucleotide sequence: TGTGCCAGCACCACGGGGGATGGCTACACCTTC. This encodes CASTTGDGYTF.

The rearrangement joins TRBV11-2 to TRBJ2-4; D unclear. From germline, CDR1 is SGHAT and CDR2 FQNNGV. V lost 5 bases and J 3 bases, leaving 11 bases between the germline ends. The CDR3 spans 14 residues. CDR3 DNA sequence: TGTGCCAGCAGCGGCCGGGTGGACAAAAACATTCAGTACTTC. It encodes CASSGRVDKNIQYF.

By share, this clone counts as medium-sized (0.01 to 0.1%). The V and J genes are TRBV19 and TRBJ1-1, with D possibly TRBD1 on 6 matching bases. With 8 bases removed from V and 11 bases from J, the gap between germline ends came to 18 bases. The CDR3 covers 12 residues. From germline, CDR1 is LNHDA and CDR2 SQIVND (reference sequence). CDR3 DNA: TGTGCCAGTTCAACAGGGTTCATGGATGCTTTCTTT. Its translation: CASSTGFMDAFF.

The chain carries TRBV11-2 and TRBJ2-3; D possibly corresponds to TRBD2 (6 bases). In germline, CDR1 is SGHAT, CDR2 FQNNGV. The CDR3 is 16 residues long. V lost 6 bases and J lost 2, with 18 bases in between. CDR3 bases: TGTGCCAGCAGGCAAGGCCTTCTAGCGCCCACAGATACGCAGTATTTT. Protein: CASRQGLLAPTDTQYF.

The count of this clone is one. The chain couples TRBV19 to TRBJ1-2; D is possibly TRBD1 (6 bases). The CDR3 spans 13 residues. The V and J ends lost 6 bases and 4 bases respectively, with 12 bases between them. Germline values: CDR1 LNHDA, CDR2 SQIVND (reference sequence). The CDR3 bases are TGTGCCAGTAGCTCGGGACAAGTCTATGGCTACACCTTC. Its protein product is CASSSGQVYGYTF.

The chain uses TRBV5-4 and TRBJ2-7; D unresolved. The CDR3 spans 16 residues. CDR1 is SGHNT, CDR2 YYREEE, per germline (reference sequence). Deletions cut 4 bases from V and 1 base from J, with 18 bases between. The CDR3 sequence is CASSLGLGNPSYEQYF. CDR3 nucleotide sequence: TGTGCCAGCAGCCTCGGCCTAGGTAACCCTTCCTACGAGCAGTACTTC.

The V and J genes are TRBV4-1 and TRBJ2-7; 13 nucleotides agree with TRBD2. This CDR3 contains 15 residues. Germline-derived CDR1 and CDR2 are MGHRA and YSYEKL. The junction had 2 bases not matched to a gene; V was cut back by 1 base and J by 5 bases. For the CDR3, the DNA is TGCGCCAGCAGCCAAGGGGGACTAGCGGGACACGAGCAGTACTTC. Translation gives CASSQGGLAGHEQYF.

The V and J genes are TRBV27 and TRBJ1-2; 7 bases match TRBD1. There are 16 residues in the CDR3. The V gene's germline CDR1 is MNHEY and CDR2 SMNVEV (reference sequence). Unmatched junction bases numbered 15, after V lost 4 bases and J lost 7 bases. CDR3 residues: CASSSITGVRVRGYTF. The CDR3 coding sequence is TGTGCCAGCAGTTCCATCACAGGGGTTCGGGTACGTGGCTACACCTTC.

A single count supports this clone. The V call is TRBV9, the J call TRBJ1-2; 12 bases are a match to TRBD1. Germline trimming cut 3 bases from V and 4 bases from J; bases unmatched to any gene: 10. This CDR3 has 17 amino acids. Germline V gives CDR1 SGDLS, CDR2 YYNGEE. CDR3 protein: CASSGGQGARPGYGYTF. Written as DNA, the CDR3 is TGTGCCAGCAGCGGGGGACAGGGGGCGCGTCCCGGCTATGGCTACACCTTC. The variable domain in full, with the rest retrieved from reference TRBV9 and TRBJ1-2, is DSGVTQTPKHLITATGQRVTLRCSPRSGDLSVYWYQQSLDQGLQFLIQYYNGEERAKGNILERFSAQQFPDLHSELNLSSLELGDSALYFCASSGGQGARPGYGYTFGSGTRLTVV.

This chain uses TRBV5-4 with TRBJ2-3; 9 nucleotides line up with TRBD2. CDR3 length: 15 amino acids. From germline, CDR1 is SGHNT and CDR2 YYREEE (reference sequence). The ends lost 0 bases at V and 4 bases at J; junction bases unmatched: 3. CDR3 in amino acids: CASSLVAGASDTQYF. CDR3 sequence (DNA): TGTGCCAGCAGCTTGGTAGCGGGAGCGTCAGATACGCAGTATTTT.

About this clone itself: Compared with germline, one end of the junction differs, possibly owing to a read error. This chain connects TRBV5-1 to TRBJ1-4; 9 bases map to TRBD1. The length of the CDR3 is 12 residues. Per germline, CDR1 SGHRS and CDR2 YFSETQ. The CDR3 here is CASSLDDRDRAF. CDR3 bases: TGCGCCAGCAGCTTGGATGACCGGGACAGGGCTTTT. Combining the CDR3 with reference TRBV5-1 and TRBJ1-4 gives the whole variable domain KAGVTQTPRYLIKTRGQQVTLSCSPISGHRSVSWYQQTPGQGLQFLFEYFSETQRNKGNFPGRFSGRQFSNSRSEMNVSTLELGDSALYLCASSLDDRDRAFGSGTQLSVL.

This chain links TRBV11-2 with TRBJ1-2, with D perhaps matching TRBD1 (6 bases). The CDR3 is 12 residues long. Germline-derived CDR1 and CDR2 are SGHAT and FQNNGV. The V and J ends lost 8 bases and 3 bases respectively, with 10 bases between them. The CDR3 bases are TGTGCCAGCCGGGGACAAGACTATGGCTACACCTTC. This encodes CASRGQDYGYTF.

The V call is TRBV27, the J call TRBJ2-1; D is unclear. The V end lost 2 bases, the J end lost 5 bases, and 10 bases lay between the germline ends. The CDR3 spans 14 residues. The germline gives CDR1 MNHEY, CDR2 SMNVEV (reference sequence). The DNA for the CDR3 is TGTGCCAGCAGTTTACGAGGAGTAAACAATGAGCAGTTCTTC. Translation: CASSLRGVNNEQFF.

The chain links TRBV6-5 to TRBJ1-4; D call uncertain. The CDR3 length is 14 residues. V lost 5 bases, J lost 4 bases, and 11 bases lay in between. CDR1 and CDR2 (germline): MNHEY, SVGAGI. The CDR3 reads CASSSAVLNEKLFF. In DNA, the CDR3 is TGTGCCAGCAGTAGCGCAGTGCTTAATGAAAAACTGTTTTTT.

This rearrangement joins TRBV6-5 to TRBJ1-1, with D tentatively TRBD1 (5 bases). The germline gives CDR1 MNHEY, CDR2 SVGAGI. The V and J ends lost 0 bases and 9 bases respectively, with 11 bases between them. This CDR3 comprises 13 residues. CDR3 residues: CASSYSETDKAFF. DNA for the CDR3: TGTGCCAGCAGTTACTCAGAGACAGATAAAGCTTTCTTT.

The rearrangement links TRBV7-9 to TRBJ2-3, with a weak D call TRBD1 (5 bases). V was trimmed by 5 bases and J by 2 bases, leaving 17 bases between them. This CDR3 has 16 residues. Germline CDR1 reads SEHNR; CDR2 reads FQNEAQ (reference sequence). The CDR3, as DNA: TGTGCCAGCAGCCCCCTCAGTGGGGCAATCACAGATACGCAGTATTTT. This sequence encodes CASSPLSGAITDTQYF.

The CDR3 bases are TGTGCCAGCAGTTTATGGGCAGCCGGGGAGCTGTTTTTT. Protein product: CASSLWAAGELFF. The genes are TRBV27 and TRBJ2-2; D gene ambiguous. V dropped 1 base and J dropped 6 bases, with 6 bases sitting between them. The germline CDR1 and CDR2 sequences are MNHEY and SMNVEV (reference sequence). The CDR3 is 13 residues long.

V and J are TRBV28 and TRBJ1-5; 7 bases line up with TRBD1. Germline loops: CDR1 MDHEN, CDR2 SYDVKM. The CDR3 loop spans 15 amino acids. The junction had 5 bases not matched to a gene; V was cut back by 5 bases and J by 1 base. CDR3: CASSPGQISNQPQHF. In DNA form, the CDR3 reads TGTGCCAGCAGTCCGGGACAGATCAGCAATCAGCCCCAGCATTTT.

V gene TRBV5-4 combines with J gene TRBJ2-7; TRBD2 matches 9 bases. The V segment lost 3 bases and the J segment 3 bases; nucleotides outside the gene matches: 4. There are 14 residues in the CDR3. Germline V lookup: CDR1 SGHNT, CDR2 YYREEE (reference sequence). The CDR3, as DNA: TGTGCCAGCAGCTCCGGGACTAGCATCTACGAGCAGTACTTC. Encoded protein: CASSSGTSIYEQYF.

The rearrangement links TRBV28 to TRBJ2-1; TRBD2 matches at 10 bases. The CDR3 covers 14 residues. From germline, CDR1 is MDHEN and CDR2 SYDVKM. J gave up 3 bases and V 5 bases, and 1 base lay outside the gene matches. The CDR3 sequence is CASSPSGGYNEQFF. CDR3 DNA: TGTGCCAGCAGTCCTAGCGGGGGCTACAATGAGCAGTTCTTC.

The chain couples TRBV15 to TRBJ2-3; 16 bases are shared with TRBD2. This CDR3 has 18 residues. The V and J ends lost 5 bases and 2 bases, in that order; junction bases with no gene match: 7. Germline CDR1 and CDR2: LNHNV and YYDKDF (reference sequence). Written as DNA, the CDR3 is TGTGCCACCAGCTCGGGACTAGCGGGAGGGCCCTCCACAGATACGCAGTATTTT. Its translation is CATSSGLAGGPSTDTQYF.

The chain carries TRBV6-4 and TRBJ2-3; 10 nucleotides align to TRBD2. The ends lost 2 bases at V and 5 bases at J; junction bases unmatched: 4. CDR3 size: 15 residues. Germline CDR1 MRHNA, CDR2 SNTAGT. CDR3 in DNA: TGTGCCAGCAGTGACAGGGAGCGGGAGGGAGATACGCAGTATTTT. Amino acid sequence: CASSDREREGDTQYF.

The chain carries TRBV27 and TRBJ1-2; perhaps TRBD1 as D (6 bases). Germline V gives CDR1 MNHEY, CDR2 SMNVEV (reference sequence). The CDR3 has 15 amino acids. Trimming shortened V by 6 bases and J by 4 bases, and 18 bases separated the two germline ends. CDR3 sequence (DNA): TGTGCCAGCAGGCTCAAGATGTCACAGGGCTATGGCTACACCTTC. Protein sequence: CASRLKMSQGYGYTF.

CDR3 in amino acids: CASSVTGVFRADTQYF. CDR3 bases: TGTGCCAGCAGCGTTACAGGGGTTTTTCGGGCAGATACGCAGTATTTT. The chain has TRBV9 and TRBJ2-3; TRBD1 agrees at 7 bases. Trimming cost V 2 bases and J 4 bases; bases outside gene matches: 10. Per germline, CDR1 SGDLS and CDR2 YYNGEE. The length of the CDR3 is 16 residues.

V usage is TRBV30 and J usage is TRBJ1-2; D call uncertain. The CDR3 contains 13 residues. Germline V gene lookup returns CDR1 GTSNPN and CDR2 SVGIG (reference sequence). V was clipped by 0 bases and J by 4 bases, with 9 bases between them. CDR3 region: CAWSVPGLYGYTF. In nucleotides, the CDR3 is TGTGCCTGGAGTGTACCTGGCCTCTATGGCTACACCTTC.

The rearrangement links TRBV7-6 to TRBJ1-2; tentatively, D is TRBD1 (5 bases). Per the germline V gene, CDR1 is SGHVS and CDR2 is FNYEAQ. The CDR3 covers 14 residues. Trimming removed 0 bases at V and 6 bases at J, with 11 bases between. The CDR3 reads CASSLAGGVNGYTF. CDR3 in DNA: TGTGCCAGCAGCTTAGCCGGAGGGGTGAATGGCTACACCTTC. The variable domain in full, with the rest retrieved from reference TRBV7-6 and TRBJ1-2, is GAGVSQSPRYKVTKRGQDVALRCDPISGHVSLYWYRQALGQGPEFLTYFNYEAQQDKSGLPNDRFSAERPEGSISTLTIQRTEQRDSAMYRCASSLAGGVNGYTFGSGTRLTVV.